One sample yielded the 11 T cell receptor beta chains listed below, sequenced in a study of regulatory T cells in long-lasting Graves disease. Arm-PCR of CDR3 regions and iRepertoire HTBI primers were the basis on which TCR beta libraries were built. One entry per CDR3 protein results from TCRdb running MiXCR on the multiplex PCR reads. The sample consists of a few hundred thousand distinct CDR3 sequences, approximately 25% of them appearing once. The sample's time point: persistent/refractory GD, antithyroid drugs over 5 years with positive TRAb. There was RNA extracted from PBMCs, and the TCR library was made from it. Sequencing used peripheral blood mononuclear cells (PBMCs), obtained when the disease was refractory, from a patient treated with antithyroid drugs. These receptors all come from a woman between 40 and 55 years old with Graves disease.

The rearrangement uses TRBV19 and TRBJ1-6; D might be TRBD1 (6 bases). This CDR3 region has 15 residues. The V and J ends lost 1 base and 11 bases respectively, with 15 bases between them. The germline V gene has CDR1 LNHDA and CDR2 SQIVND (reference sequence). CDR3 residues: CASSIVGRGLTPLHF. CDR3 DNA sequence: TGTGCCAGTAGTATAGTGGGCAGGGGACTTACACCCCTCCACTTT.

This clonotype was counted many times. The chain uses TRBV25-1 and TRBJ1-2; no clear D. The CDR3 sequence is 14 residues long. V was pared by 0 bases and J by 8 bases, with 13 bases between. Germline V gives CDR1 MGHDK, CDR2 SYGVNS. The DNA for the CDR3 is TGTGCCAGCAGTGAATATTCGGGCATTAGGGGCTACACCTTC. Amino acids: CASSEYSGIRGYTF.

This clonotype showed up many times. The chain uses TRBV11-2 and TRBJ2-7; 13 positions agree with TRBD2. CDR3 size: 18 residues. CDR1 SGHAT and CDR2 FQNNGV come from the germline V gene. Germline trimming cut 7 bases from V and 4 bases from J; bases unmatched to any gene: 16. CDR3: CASKWDPGLAGSFYEQYF. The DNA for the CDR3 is TGTGCCAGCAAGTGGGACCCGGGACTAGCGGGATCTTTTTACGAGCAGTACTTC.

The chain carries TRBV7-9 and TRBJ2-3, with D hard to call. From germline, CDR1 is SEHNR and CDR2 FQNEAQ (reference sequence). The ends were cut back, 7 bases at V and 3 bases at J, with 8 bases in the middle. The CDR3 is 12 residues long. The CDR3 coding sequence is TGTGCCAGCACCCTCTTTACAGATACGCAGTATTTT. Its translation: CASTLFTDTQYF.

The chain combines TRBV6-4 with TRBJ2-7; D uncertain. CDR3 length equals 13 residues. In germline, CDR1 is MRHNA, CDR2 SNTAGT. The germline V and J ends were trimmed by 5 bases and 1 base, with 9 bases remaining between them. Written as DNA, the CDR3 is TGTGCCAGCAGTTACGCACAGTCCTACGAGCAGTACTTC. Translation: CASSYAQSYEQYF.

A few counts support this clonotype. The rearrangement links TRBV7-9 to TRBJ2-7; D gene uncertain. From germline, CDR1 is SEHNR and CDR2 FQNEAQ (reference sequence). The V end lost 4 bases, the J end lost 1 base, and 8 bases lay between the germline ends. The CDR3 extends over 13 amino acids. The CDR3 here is CASSSIPSYEQYF. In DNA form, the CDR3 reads TGTGCCAGCAGCTCGATCCCTTCCTACGAGCAGTACTTC.

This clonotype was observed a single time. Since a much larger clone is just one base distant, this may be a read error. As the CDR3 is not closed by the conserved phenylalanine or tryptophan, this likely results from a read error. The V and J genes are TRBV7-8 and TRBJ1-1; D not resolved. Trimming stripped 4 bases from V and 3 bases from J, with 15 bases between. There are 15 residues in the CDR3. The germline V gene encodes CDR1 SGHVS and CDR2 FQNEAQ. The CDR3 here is CASSSWTLGDTEAFL. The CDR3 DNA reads TGTGCCAGCAGCTCCTGGACCCTTGGAGACACTGAAGCTTTCCTT.

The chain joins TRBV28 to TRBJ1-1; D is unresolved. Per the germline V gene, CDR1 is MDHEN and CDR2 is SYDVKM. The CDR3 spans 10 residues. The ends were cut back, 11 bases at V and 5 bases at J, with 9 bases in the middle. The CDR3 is CAVLRTEAFF. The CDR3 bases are TGTGCCGTCCTTAGGACTGAAGCTTTCTTT.

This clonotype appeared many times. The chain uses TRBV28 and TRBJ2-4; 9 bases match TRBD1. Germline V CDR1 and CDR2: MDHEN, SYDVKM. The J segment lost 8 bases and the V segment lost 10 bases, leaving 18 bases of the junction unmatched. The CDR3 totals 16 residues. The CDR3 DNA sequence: TGTGCCACACGGACAGGGGACATTGTGGGATGGCACATTCAGTACTTC. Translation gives CATRTGDIVGWHIQYF.

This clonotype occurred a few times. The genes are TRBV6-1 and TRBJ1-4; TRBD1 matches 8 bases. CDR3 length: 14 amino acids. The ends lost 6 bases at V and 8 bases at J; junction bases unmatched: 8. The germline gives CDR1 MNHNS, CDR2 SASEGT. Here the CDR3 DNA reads TGTGCCAGCAGAGGACAGGGCGATCGGGAAAAACTGTTTTTT. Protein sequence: CASRGQGDREKLFF.

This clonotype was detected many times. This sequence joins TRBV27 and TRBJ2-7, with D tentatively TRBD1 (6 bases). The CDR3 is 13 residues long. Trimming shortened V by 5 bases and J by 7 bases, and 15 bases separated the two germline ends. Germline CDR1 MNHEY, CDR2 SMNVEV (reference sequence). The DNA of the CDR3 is TGTGCCAGCAGTCTGGGGACAAAGGGGGAGCAGTACTTC. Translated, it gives CASSLGTKGEQYF.